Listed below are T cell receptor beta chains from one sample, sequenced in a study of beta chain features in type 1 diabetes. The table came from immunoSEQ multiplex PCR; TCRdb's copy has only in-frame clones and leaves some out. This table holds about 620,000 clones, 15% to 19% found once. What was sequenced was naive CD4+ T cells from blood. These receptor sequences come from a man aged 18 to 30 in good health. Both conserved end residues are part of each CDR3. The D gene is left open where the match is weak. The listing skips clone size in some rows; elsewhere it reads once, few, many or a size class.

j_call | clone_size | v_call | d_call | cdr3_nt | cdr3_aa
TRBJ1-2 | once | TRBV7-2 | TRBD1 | TGTGCCAGCAGCTTTGGGACAGCTAACTATGGCTACACCTTC | CASSFGTANYGYTF
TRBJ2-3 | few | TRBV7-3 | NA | TGTGCCAGCAGCTTTAGCGGTACTAGCACAGATACGCAGTATTTT | CASSFSGTSTDTQYF
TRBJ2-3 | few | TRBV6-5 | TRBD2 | TGTGCCAGCCCATTCCCCGGGACTAGCGCAGATACGCAGTATTTT | CASPFPGTSADTQYF
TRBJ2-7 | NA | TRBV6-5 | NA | TGTGCCAGCAGTTACGGGGCCGGGAGAAGGGGCCACGAGCAGTACTTC | CASSYGAGRRGHEQYF
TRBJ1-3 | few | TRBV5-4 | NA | TGTGCCAGCAGCTTGGCGGCGACAGGAGCCCAAACTCTCTCTGGAAACACCATATATTTT | CASSLAATGAQTLSGNTIYF
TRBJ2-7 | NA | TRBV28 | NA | TGTGCCAGCTACACGCCCCCGGGTAGCGAGCAGTACTTC | CASYTPPGSEQYF
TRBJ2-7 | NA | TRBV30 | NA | TGTGCCTACAAGTGGGGATCCTACGAGCAGTACTTC | CAYKWGSYEQYF
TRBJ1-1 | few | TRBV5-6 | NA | TGTGCCAGCAGCTTGATGGAACTTGAAGCTTTCTTT | CASSLMELEAFF
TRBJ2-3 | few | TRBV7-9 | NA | TGTGCCAGCAGCTTTTCTAGGGGAGGAACAGATACGCAGTATTTT | CASSFSRGGTDTQYF
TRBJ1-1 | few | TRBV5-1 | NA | TGCGCCAGCAGCTTGGGAACAGGCTCCTGGAACACTGAAGCTTTCTTT | CASSLGTGSWNTEAFF
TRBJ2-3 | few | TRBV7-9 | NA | TGTGCCAGCAGCTTTGGTGGTTTCACAGATACGCAGTATTTT | CASSFGGFTDTQYF
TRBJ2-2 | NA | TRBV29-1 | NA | TGCAGCGTTACGAGGGATAACACCGGGGAGCTGTTTTTT | CSVTRDNTGELFF
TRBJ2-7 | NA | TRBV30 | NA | NA | CAWSVRVGVGALYF
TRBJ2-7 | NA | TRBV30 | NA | TGTGCCTGGAGTGTTGGCGGCTCCTACGAGCAGTACTTC | CAWSVGGSYEQYF
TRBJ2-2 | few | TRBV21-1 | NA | TGTGCCAGCAGCGAGGGACTAGCGGACACCGGGGAGCTGTTTTTT | CASSEGLADTGELFF
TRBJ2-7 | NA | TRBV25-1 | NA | TGTGCCAGCAGTAAGGGCAGGGGCAACGAGCAGTACTTC | CASSKGRGNEQYF
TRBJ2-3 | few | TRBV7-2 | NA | TGTGCCAGCAGCTTACTTAGGGGTAGCACAGATACGCAGTATTTT | CASSLLRGSTDTQYF
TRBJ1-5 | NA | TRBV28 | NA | TGTGCCAGCAGTTTATGGTTCGGGACGGACGGGCAGCCCCAGCATTTT | CASSLWFGTDGQPQHF
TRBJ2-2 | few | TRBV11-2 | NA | TGTGCCAGCAGCTCAAGGACACCGAACACCGGGGAGCTGTTTTTT | CASSSRTPNTGELFF
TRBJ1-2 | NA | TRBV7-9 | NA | TGTGCCAGCAGCTTGTATGGAGTCTATGGCTACACCTTC | CASSLYGVYGYTF
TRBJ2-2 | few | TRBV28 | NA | TGTGCCAGCGACGCCGAAAGGGGGGAGCTGTTTTTT | CASDAERGELFF
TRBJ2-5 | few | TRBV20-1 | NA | TGCAGTGCTAGAGGCGACCTGATCCAGTACTTC | CSARGDLIQYF
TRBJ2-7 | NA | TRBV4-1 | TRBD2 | TGCGCCAGCAGATCCGGGACTAGCGACTCCTACGAGCAGTACTTC | CASRSGTSDSYEQYF
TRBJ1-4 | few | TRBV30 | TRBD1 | TGTGCCTGGGAAAGGACAGGGGACGAAAAACTGTTTTTT | CAWERTGDEKLFF
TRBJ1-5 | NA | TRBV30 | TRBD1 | TGTGCCTGGAGCTGGGACAGACATCAGCCCCAGCATTTT | CAWSWDRHQPQHF
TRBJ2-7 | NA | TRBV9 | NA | TGTGCCAGCAGCGTAGAAGGGTTAGAGGCCTACGAGCAGTACTTC | CASSVEGLEAYEQYF
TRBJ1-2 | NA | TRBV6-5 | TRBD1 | TGTGCCAGCCTCAAGCGACAGGGGTATGGCTACACCTTC | CASLKRQGYGYTF
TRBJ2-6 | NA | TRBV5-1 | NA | TGCGCCAGCAGCTTAGGTAGCTCTGGGGCCAACGTCCTGACTTTC | CASSLGSSGANVLTF
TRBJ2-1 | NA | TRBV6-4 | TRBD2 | TGTGCCAGCAGTGACTCGGCTAGCGGGGGAGGCGAGCAGTTCTTC | CASSDSASGGGEQFF
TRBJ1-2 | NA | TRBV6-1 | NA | TGTGCCAGCAGTGAAGCGAGTCGGGCCGAGACCTTC | CASSEASRAETF
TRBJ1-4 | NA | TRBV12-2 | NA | TGTGCAAGTCGCTCGGGGAGGACGGTTCCTCATGAAAAACTGTTTTTT | CASRSGRTVPHEKLFF